The 2 T cell receptor beta chains below all came from one sample that was sequenced in a study of beta chain features in type 1 diabetes. General study points: TCRB CDR3 length was moderately but significantly reduced in all four CD4+ subsets of Type 1 diabetes patients.

Their recognized antigens are unknown. Expressed TCRB transcripts were sequenced after all isolated RNA was converted to cDNA. Using immunoSEQ multiplex PCR, the repertoire was profiled, and TCRdb retains in-frame clones only, with some absent. In the table there are 500,000 to 650,000 clones, 9.5% to 15% of which are singletons. Specimen: naive CD4+ T cells from blood. The receptors here all came from a man younger than 40 with type 1 diabetes.

This clone occurred a few times. This chain links TRBV7-2 with TRBJ1-2, with no clear D. The CDR3 has 12 amino acids. Germline CDR1 is SGHTA and CDR2 is FQGNSA. V gave up 4 bases and J gave up 4 bases, with 7 bases separating them. The CDR3 protein is CASSSYSYGYTF. For the CDR3, the DNA is TGTGCCAGCAGCTCCTATAGCTATGGCTACACCTTC.

The chain combines TRBV7-2 with TRBJ2-2; D remains ambiguous. Between the trimmed V and J ends, which lost 2 bases and 4 bases, there was a span of 8 bases. CDR1 SGHTA and CDR2 FQGNSA come from the germline V gene. This CDR3 is 14 amino acids long. The CDR3 region has the DNA TGTGCCAGCAGCTTATCTAGATTCACCGGGGAGCTGTTTTTT. Protein sequence: CASSLSRFTGELFF. The entire variable domain, with the rest obtained from reference TRBV7-2 and TRBJ2-2, is as follows: GAGVSQSPSNKVTEKGKDVELRCDPISGHTALYWYRQSLGQGLEFLIYFQGNSAPDKSGLPSDRFSAERTGGSVSTLTIQRTQQEDSAVYLCASSLSRFTGELFFGEGSRLTVL.